The T cell receptor (beta chain) under discussion was sequenced for a study of T cells in localized non-small cell lung cancer. Study-wide findings and caveats: Among blood samples, higher T cell density accompanied longer overall survival.

Method: immunoSEQ multiplex PCR; TCRdb's copy keeps in-frame clones and lacks some. The data show 1,500 to 2,000 clones, around 24% seen once. This clone showed up just a few times. Its antigen is currently unknown. The sequence came from a female donor of 60 years or more with stage I lung adenocarcinoma. The starting material was lung tumor tissue, obtained before any cancer treatment.

The CDR3 DNA is TGTGCCAGCAGACCCCTCAACAGGGAGCTACGGGCTTTCTTT. It encodes CASRPLNRELRAFF. The chain carries TRBV6-8 and TRBJ1-1; TRBD1 is a possible D gene (6 bases). The germline gives CDR1 MNHGY, CDR2 SAAAGT. The CDR3 extends over 14 amino acids. V was shortened by 6 bases and J by 11 bases, with 22 bases between the two germline ends.